This T cell receptor beta chain was documented in a study of Graves' ophthalmopathy and Graves' hyperthyroidism. As regards this clonotype: What it binds is not known.

The CDR3 is made up of 15 amino acids. Trimming stripped 3 bases from V and 2 bases from J, with 11 bases between. Germline CDR1 reads SGHTA; CDR2 reads FQGNSA. Beta-chain TCR CDR3 regions were amplified from RNA transcripts. Second-round multiplex PCR followed a first-round RT-PCR using HTBI primers. Using its own MiXCR run on the multiplex PCR reads, TCRdb lists one record per CDR3 protein. This sample has a few hundred thousand distinct CDR3 sequences, with more than 20% found just once. Findings and caveats of the study: A model of 13 signatures distinguished ophthalmopathy from stable hyperthyroidism at 87.88% sensitivity and nearly 82% specificity. Blood also harbored most expanded thyroid clonotypes above 0.001 frequency.

Stable hyperthyroidism meant no ophthalmopathy within 18 months of follow-up. The sequence came from a woman between 18 and 30 years old with stable Graves' hyperthyroidism. Sequencing was done on a sample of peripheral blood. This sequence joins TRBV7-2 and TRBJ1-3; D is perhaps TRBD1 (5 bases). In DNA, the CDR3 is TGTGCCAGCAGCTTGGGGCCAGGGACTGGAAACACCATATATTTT. This codes for CASSLGPGTGNTIYF.